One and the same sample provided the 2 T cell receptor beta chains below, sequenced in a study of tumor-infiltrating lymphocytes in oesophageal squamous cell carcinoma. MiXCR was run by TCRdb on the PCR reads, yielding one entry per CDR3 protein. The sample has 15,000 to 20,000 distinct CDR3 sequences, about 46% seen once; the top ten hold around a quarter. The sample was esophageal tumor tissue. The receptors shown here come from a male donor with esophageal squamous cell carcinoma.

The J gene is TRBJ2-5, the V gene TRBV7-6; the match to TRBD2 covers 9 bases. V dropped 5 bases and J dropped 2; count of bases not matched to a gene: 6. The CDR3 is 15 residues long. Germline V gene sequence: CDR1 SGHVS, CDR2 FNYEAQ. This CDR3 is CASSRRAGGQETQYF. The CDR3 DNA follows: TGTGCCAGCAGCCGAAGGGCGGGAGGGCAAGAGACCCAGTACTTC.

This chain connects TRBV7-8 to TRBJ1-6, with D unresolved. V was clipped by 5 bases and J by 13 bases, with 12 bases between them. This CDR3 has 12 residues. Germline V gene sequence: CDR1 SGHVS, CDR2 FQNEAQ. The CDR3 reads CASSRPTEPLHF. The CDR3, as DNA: TGTGCCAGCAGCCGCCCCACGGAGCCCCTCCACTTT.